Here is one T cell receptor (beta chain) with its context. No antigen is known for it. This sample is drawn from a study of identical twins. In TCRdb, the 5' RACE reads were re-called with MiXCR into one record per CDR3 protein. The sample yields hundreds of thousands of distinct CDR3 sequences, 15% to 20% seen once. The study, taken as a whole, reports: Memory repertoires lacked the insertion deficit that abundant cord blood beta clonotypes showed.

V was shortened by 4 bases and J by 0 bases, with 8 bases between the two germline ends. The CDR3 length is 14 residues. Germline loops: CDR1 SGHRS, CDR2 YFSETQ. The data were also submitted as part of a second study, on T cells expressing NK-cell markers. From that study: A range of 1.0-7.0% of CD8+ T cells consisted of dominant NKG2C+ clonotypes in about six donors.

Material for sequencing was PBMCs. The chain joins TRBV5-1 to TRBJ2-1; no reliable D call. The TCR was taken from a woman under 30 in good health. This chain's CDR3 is CASSVTLSYNEQFF. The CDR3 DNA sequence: TGCGCCAGCAGCGTGACCCTCTCCTACAATGAGCAGTTCTTC.